This T cell receptor beta chain was profiled in a study of T cell changes during pregnancy in multiple sclerosis. Data came from immunoSEQ multiplex PCR; TCRdb stores just in-frame clones and leaves some out. The top ten hold 0.44% of the sample, which has approximately 130,000 clones, less than 97% seen once. Material: peripheral blood, obtained after pregnancy. This TCR came from a female donor with multiple sclerosis, enrolled in a pregnancy study.

The DNA of the CDR3 is TGCAGCGTTGAAGGGGCGGGGAGGAAGACCCAGTACTTC. Protein sequence: CSVEGAGRKTQYF. This sequence joins TRBV29-1 and TRBJ2-5; TRBD2 might be the D (6 bases). CDR3 length: 13 residues. Per the germline V gene, CDR1 is SQVTM and CDR2 is ANQGSEA. V was trimmed by 1 base and J by 6 bases, leaving 12 bases between them.